This T cell receptor beta chain was obtained from a study of T-cell memory formation after mild COVID-19. In its sample, this clonotype was seen many times. Each CDR3 protein is one row after TCRdb ran MiXCR on the 5' RACE reads. The sample holds 250,000 to 300,000 distinct CDR3 sequences, 7% to 10% seen once. Deletions cut 6 bases from V and 4 bases from J, with 13 bases between. Per germline, CDR1 SGHRS and CDR2 YFSETQ. The CDR3 has 13 residues. The chain carries TRBV5-1 and TRBJ2-5; D gene unclear. The receptor was derived from a man younger than 35 who had mild COVID-19 (a few samples of this study predate the infection). Cell type and time point are not known. The sample taken for sequencing was PBMCs or a T cell subset sorted from them (not recorded which). The CDR3 nucleotides read TGCGCCAGCAACGAGTTAACGGGAGAGACCCAGTACTTC. Amino acids: CASNELTGETQYF.